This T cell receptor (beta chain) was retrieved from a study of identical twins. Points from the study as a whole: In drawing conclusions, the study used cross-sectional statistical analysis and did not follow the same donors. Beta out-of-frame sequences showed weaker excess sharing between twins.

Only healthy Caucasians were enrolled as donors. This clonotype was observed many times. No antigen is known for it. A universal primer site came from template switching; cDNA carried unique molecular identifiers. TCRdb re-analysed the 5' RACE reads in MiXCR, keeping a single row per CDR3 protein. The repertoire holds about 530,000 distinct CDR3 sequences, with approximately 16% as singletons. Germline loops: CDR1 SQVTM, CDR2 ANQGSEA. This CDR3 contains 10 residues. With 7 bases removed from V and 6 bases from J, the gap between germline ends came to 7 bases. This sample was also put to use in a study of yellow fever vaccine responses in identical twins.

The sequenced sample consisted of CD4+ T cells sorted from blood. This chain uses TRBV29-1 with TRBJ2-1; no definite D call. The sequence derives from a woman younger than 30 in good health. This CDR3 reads CSGSSNEQFF. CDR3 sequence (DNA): TGCAGCGGGAGTTCCAATGAGCAGTTCTTC.